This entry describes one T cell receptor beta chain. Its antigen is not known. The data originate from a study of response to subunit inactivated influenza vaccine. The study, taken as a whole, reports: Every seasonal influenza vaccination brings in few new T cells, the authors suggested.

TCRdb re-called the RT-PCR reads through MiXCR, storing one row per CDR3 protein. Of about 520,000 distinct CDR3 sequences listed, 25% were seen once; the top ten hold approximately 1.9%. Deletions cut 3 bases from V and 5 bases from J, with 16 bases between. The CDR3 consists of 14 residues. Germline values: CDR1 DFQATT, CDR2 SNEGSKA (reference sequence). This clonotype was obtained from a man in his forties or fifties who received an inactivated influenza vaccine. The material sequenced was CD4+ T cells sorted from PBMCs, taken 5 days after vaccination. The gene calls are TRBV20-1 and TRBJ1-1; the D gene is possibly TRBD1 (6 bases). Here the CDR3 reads CSARGGHPRTEAFF. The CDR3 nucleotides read TGCAGTGCTAGGGGGGGACACCCTCGGACTGAAGCTTTCTTT.